This entry is about one T cell receptor (beta chain). This entry belongs to a study of OX40 agonist ivuxolimab in advanced cancers. The CDR3 extends over 15 amino acids. Germline-derived CDR1 and CDR2 are KGHSH and LQKENI. V shed 4 bases, J shed 7 bases, and the junction held 10 bases outside the gene matches. Measured with immunoSEQ multiplex PCR; TCRdb has only the in-frame clones, and not every one. Of tens of thousands of clones listed, roughly 92% are singletons. This clonotype was obtained from an adult with an advanced solid tumor such as melanoma, head and neck, liver or kidney cancer. The specimen comprised CD4+ or CD8+ T cells sorted from blood, sampled in a trial of the OX40 agonist ivuxolimab. The gene calls are TRBV18 and TRBJ2-1; 7 bases fit TRBD1. Here the CDR3 DNA reads TGTGCCAGCTCACTCGAGACAGGGCTAAATAATGAGCAGTTCTTC. It encodes CASSLETGLNNEQFF.